This TCR beta chain was recovered during a study of PD-1 blockade in mismatch repair-deficient tumors. Study in general: All were previously treated, progressing patients with approximately 12 mismatch repair-deficient cancer types.

Mismatch repair deficiency was confirmed in all patients, by PCR or immunohistochemistry. TCRs were sequenced from a few patients responding to pembrolizumab. This clone was seen only once. Germline loops: CDR1 SGHRS, CDR2 YFSETQ. The CDR3 has 16 amino acids. V shed 5 bases and J shed 0 bases, with 16 bases lying between them. TCRdb keeps only in-frame clones here, not all; method: immunoSEQ multiplex PCR. The sample contains around 40,000 clones, roughly three quarters of which appear only once. This receptor was taken from an adult with mismatch repair-deficient cancer. V is TRBV5-1 and J is TRBJ2-3, with D perhaps assigned TRBD1 or TRBD2 (5 bases each). Sequencing was performed on peripheral blood, taken 4 weeks after starting pembrolizumab. CDR3 protein: CASSLGRQASTDTQYF. CDR3 sequence (DNA): TGCGCCAGCAGTCTGGGACGGCAGGCTAGCACAGATACGCAGTATTTT.